Following are 12 T cell receptor beta chains from one sample sequenced in a study of blood T cell repertoires in COVID-19. Clones were sequenced by immunoSEQ multiplex PCR, and TCRdb holds only the in-frame ones, with some missing. The sample holds about 500,000 clones; 85% to 90% are singletons and the top ten take 7.8%. The sequenced sample consisted of peripheral blood. The receptors here all came from a woman in her forties or fifties with COVID-19, enrolled during active disease.

The chain carries TRBV3-1 (or the pseudogene TRBV3-2) and TRBJ1-4, with 7 bases fitting TRBD1. Germline assignment: CDR1 LGHDT and CDR2 YNNKEL (reference sequence). V shed 2 bases and J 6 bases; nucleotides not matched to a gene: 9. This CDR3 is 16 amino acids long. DNA of the CDR3: TGTGCCAGCAGCCAACCTCTGACAGGGATAGATGAAAAACTGTTTTTT. Translating it yields CASSQPLTGIDEKLFF.

The J gene is TRBJ1-5, the V gene TRBV24-1; D remains unclear. In germline, CDR1 is KGHDR, CDR2 SFDVKD. This CDR3 has 14 residues. The V gene lost 4 bases and the J gene lost 5 bases, with 11 bases spanning the gap. The DNA of the CDR3 is TGTGCCACCAGTGACCCCTGTTTCCATCAGCCCCAGCATTTT. This translates into CATSDPCFHQPQHF.

This rearrangement joins TRBV30 to TRBJ1-2, with D tentatively TRBD1 (6 bases). The CDR3 totals 13 residues. Germline CDR1 and CDR2: GTSNPN and SVGIG (reference sequence). With 1 base removed from V and 3 bases from J, the gap between germline ends came to 9 bases. CDR3 sequence reads: CAWSARGDYGYTF. The DNA for the CDR3 is TGTGCCTGGAGTGCCAGGGGAGACTATGGCTACACCTTC.

The V call is TRBV30, the J call TRBJ2-3; no clear D. Germline V CDR1 and CDR2: GTSNPN, SVGIG (reference sequence). The CDR3 loop spans 15 amino acids. With 1 base removed from V and 0 bases from J, the gap between germline ends came to 11 bases. In DNA form, the CDR3 reads TGTGCCTGGAGTGGAGGTAGTTGGAGCACAGATACGCAGTATTTT. It is translated as CAWSGGSWSTDTQYF.

V usage is TRBV7-9 and J usage is TRBJ2-7, with a weak D call TRBD1 (6 bases). The V end was cut by 3 bases, the J end by 3 bases, with 12 bases between. The CDR3 runs to 14 residues. The germline gives CDR1 SEHNR, CDR2 FQNEAQ (reference sequence). CDR3 region: CASSFGQWNYEQYF. CDR3 DNA sequence: TGTGCCAGCAGCTTTGGACAGTGGAACTACGAGCAGTACTTC.

This clone was seen once. The genes are TRBV3-1 (or the pseudogene TRBV3-2) and TRBJ2-4; TRBD2 might be the D (5 bases). The germline V gene encodes CDR1 LGHDT and CDR2 YNNKEL (reference sequence). CDR3 size: 19 residues. V lost 0 bases and J 0 bases, leaving 18 bases between the germline ends. CDR3 nucleotides: TGTGCCAGCAGCCAAGAACGGGATCCAGGACGAGGAGCCAAAAACATTCAGTACTTC. Protein product: CASSQERDPGRGAKNIQYF.

J is TRBJ1-1 and V is TRBV18; maybe TRBD1 (6 bases). V lost 4 bases and J lost 5, with 17 bases in between. The CDR3 consists of 15 residues. The germline CDR1 and CDR2 sequences are KGHSH and LQKENI. The CDR3: CASSRAGESGTEAFF. The CDR3 nucleotides read TGTGCCAGCTCACGGGCAGGGGAGTCGGGGACTGAAGCTTTCTTT.

The rearrangement uses TRBV7-2 and TRBJ1-1; D unclear. The length of the CDR3 is 14 residues. V was shortened by 3 bases and J by 4 bases, with 12 bases between the two germline ends. CDR1 and CDR2 (germline): SGHTA, FQGNSA. This chain's CDR3 is CASSFLAEGTEAFF. CDR3 nucleotides: TGTGCCAGCAGCTTCTTAGCCGAGGGCACTGAAGCTTTCTTT.

CDR3 loop: CASSLATVGNTIYF. DNA for the CDR3: TGTGCCAGCAGCTTGGCGACAGTAGGAAACACCATATATTTT. The chain couples TRBV5-6 to TRBJ1-3; TRBD1 might be the D (5 bases). The CDR3 sequence is 14 residues long. Germline loops: CDR1 SGHDT, CDR2 YYEEEE. V was trimmed by 0 bases and J by 4 bases, leaving 8 bases between them.

Notes on this clone: At the DNA level, this CDR3 is encoded by other sequences in the same sample as well. The chain uses TRBV5-1 and TRBJ1-1; a weak D match, TRBD1 (6 bases). The V gene's germline CDR1 is SGHRS and CDR2 YFSETQ. The CDR3 has 14 amino acids. The V gene lost 3 bases and the J gene lost 0 bases, with 9 bases spanning the gap. CDR3 residues: CASSSQGVNTEAFF. The CDR3, as DNA: TGCGCCAGCAGCTCACAGGGAGTGAACACTGAAGCTTTCTTT.

CDR3 sequence reads: CATSDFPRGEQYF. DNA for the CDR3: TGTGCCACCAGTGATTTCCCCCGGGGCGAGCAGTACTTC. V is TRBV24-1 and J is TRBJ2-7; D possibly corresponds to TRBD2 (5 bases). V was clipped by 1 base and J by 6 bases, with 9 bases between them. The CDR3 covers 13 residues. Germline CDR1 and CDR2: KGHDR and SFDVKD.

J is TRBJ1-1 and V is TRBV7-9; 8 positions match TRBD1. This CDR3 spans 14 amino acids. Germline assignment: CDR1 SEHNR and CDR2 FQNEAQ (reference sequence). V dropped 5 bases and J dropped 7; count of bases not matched to a gene: 9. The CDR3 bases are TGTGCCAGCAGCCCACGGACAGGGAATAGTGAAGCTTTCTTT. Its translation: CASSPRTGNSEAFF.